A single TCR beta chain is shown here with its context. This clonotype was recorded at least ten times. The target of this receptor is not known. Per-base quality was not reported, and no clone a single base away is much larger than it. The data derive from a study of prognosis after radiotherapy for stage I lung cancer (dated by TCRdb to the early 2020s). At the level of the whole study: Approximately 20 stage I NSCLC patients were enrolled in Nanjing, China, between 2018 and 2019. Peripheral blood TCR beta repertoires were profiled in stage I NSCLC patients before and after stereotactic body radiotherapy, and the repertoires were related to distant failure. Concurrent therapy was not administered to any patient alongside SBRT. A total of roughly 38 blood samples from 20 or so patients were sequenced, with one sample obtained before and one obtained after SBRT for each patient. Distant metastases were developed by four of the 19 patients after SBRT, at a median of roughly 7 months, whereas no significant progression was observed in the other 15 patients. SBRT was given in 3 to 5 fractions with a biologically effective dose of at least 100 Gy, using image-guided IMRT or VMAT. The patients included over 13 who had newly diagnosed primary stage I lung tumors, along with roughly five others who had oligometastatic NSCLC after their primary tumor had been surgically resected. Every patient was regarded as medically inoperable, because of comorbidities in around 12 cases and refusal of surgery in several cases. Tumor histology was squamous cell carcinoma in about seven patients and adenocarcinoma in some 12. The cohort was made up of about a dozen men and roughly 6 women, with a median age of 74.5 years and an age range of roughly 53 to 95 years.

A history of other malignancies or of prior chemotherapy or radiotherapy was absent in all patients, and node-negative disease was shown on CT and PET/CT in all patients. At each of two time points, around 6.1 milliliters of peripheral venous blood were collected into EDTA tubes. PBMCs were isolated by Ficoll-Paque Plus density-gradient centrifugation. Right after collection, samples were kept at -80 degrees C until analysis. Beyond this particular receptor, the publication reports: None of the reported P values were adjusted for multiple comparisons. Post-SBRT Shannon entropy and its change from baseline were lower in patients who developed distant metastases; baseline Shannon entropy was not associated with metastases. Differences by metastasis status were reportedly seen in TRBV and TRBJ usage frequencies, involving two V genes at baseline and, after SBRT, several V genes and two J genes. After SBRT, the count of unique TCR clones dropped from a median of roughly 9,300 beforehand to roughly 7,100 afterward (Wilcoxon paired P=0.011). The small cohort and short follow-up limited the study, so independent validation of the findings is needed. No determination of tumor specificity was made for expanded TCR clones.

CDR1 and CDR2, looked up from the germline V gene, are SGHTA and FQGNSA. The junction carries 18 bases between V and J, which are trimmed by 6 bases and 1 base respectively. CDR3 length: 16 amino acids, cysteine to phenylalanine. Only CDR3 DNA is held: 48 bases, read in frame from base 1. Two rounds of multiplex PCR on genomic DNA were used to amplify the TCR beta CDR3 region. In the first PCR round, primers specific to each TRBV and TRBJ gene were used, and the primer sequences were filed in Chinese patent CN105087789A. Universal primers were used in the second round of PCR. The Roche High Pure PCR Template Preparation Kit was used to extract genomic DNA from frozen PBMCs. Paired-end sequencing with 151 bp reads was performed on the libraries using an Illumina HiSeq 3000. In the authors' own workflow: CutAdapt was used to discard raw reads that did not contain the multiplex PCR primer sequences. PEAR was used to merge high-quality paired reads into contigs. TRB V, D and J gene segments were assigned to each contig with MiXCR by alignment to reference sequences. CDR3 sequences were clustered by base quality and sequence similarity to remove sequencing errors. Diversity was calculated as Shannon entropy divided by the natural log of the number of productive TCR sequences. To get clonality, Shannon entropy was divided by the natural log of the number of unique clonotypes, and that result was subtracted from one. Progression-free survival cut-offs for repertoire metrics were chosen using the Youden index of ROC curves, with analyses run in R 3.5.3. TCRdb applied fastp at Q25 and MiXCR to the public reads, then kept only in-frame beta chains. Identical CDR3 proteins give one entry, which carries the most common genes and DNA. TCRdb's processing, not the authors' own work, is the source of the V and J calls. This sample is represented by 20,000 to 30,000 distinct CDR3 sequences; approximately 39% of them were singletons. The ten top clones hold about 22% of the sample.

The chain is made from TRBV7-2 and TRBJ2-5; tentative D gene TRBD2, with 7 bases matching. The material was PBMCs, obtained before or after stereotactic body radiation therapy (not recorded which). The clonotype originates from a donor aged 50 or older with non-small cell lung cancer. The CDR3 reads CASSRDAGGPQETQYF. The sequence in DNA is TGTGCCAGCAGTCGGGACGCCGGGGGGCCCCAAGAGACCCAGTACTTC.